This T cell receptor beta chain appears in the sequencing data of a study of blood T cell repertoires in COVID-19 (dated by TCRdb to 2018 to 2021). Broadly, across the study: Collaborator samples came from the United States, Italy and Spain and covered acute and convalescent phases of COVID-19. The material from the prospective study consisted of cDNA or gDNA derived from T cells, B-cell-depleted T cells, or PBMCs. Subjects who had been exposed to COVID-19, were actively infected with it, or had recovered from it provided the deeply sampled blood TCRbeta repertoires that made up the dataset. The repertoires were released in a freely available public database intended as a resource for research on the immune response to SARS-CoV-2. Samples were obtained from the ongoing ImmuneRACE study (first 160 participants) and from 1,254 subjects provided by 6 global collaborators. Nearly every sample came with metadata listing a de-identified subject ID, COVID-19 status, age in years and sex. Where HLA class I and class II types were available, the types were taken from metadata supplied by the sample provider, not from assay-based typing.

The paper as a whole reports these results and caveats: How much clinical and demographic metadata was included differed by source and by participant, and the metadata was provided uncurated.

TCRbeta CDR3 regions were amplified from genomic DNA using the immunoSEQ Assay, a bias-controlled multiplex PCR. The original pipeline was this. The number of nucleated cells in each sample was estimated from the amplification of reference gene primers within the assay. To quantify the absolute abundance of each unique TCRbeta CDR3 rearrangement, sequence reads were collapsed and filtered. For each sample, productive Simpson clonality was calculated by taking the square root of Simpson's diversity index across productive rearrangements. This is the immuneACCESS table as TCRdb keeps it, with only in-frame sequences that have V and J called. A part of the clones is gone; compared with another copy, unresolved V genes explain less than half, and the rest is unexplained. D and trimming come from the DNA, and the V and J calls and clone size come from that table. This sample holds approximately 94,000 clones; roughly nine tenths were observed only once. The ten largest clones capture approximately 2.2% of the sample.

Regarding this clone: Its antigen has not been determined. Base qualities are missing; no much larger clone stands one base away.

At the junction V is shortened by 0 bases and J by 2 bases, with 13 bases in between. The cysteine opens and the phenylalanine closes a CDR3 of 16 amino acids. The CDR3 DNA has 48 bases and is translated from base 1. Based on the germline V gene, the CDR1 and CDR2 sequences are SGHRS and YFSETQ. Each collaborating institution followed its own protocols to collect whole blood in K2EDTA tubes. For TCRbeta analysis, collaborators shipped samples as frozen whole blood, isolated PBMCs, or DNA extracted from either of those sample types. Recombination joined TRBV5-1 with TRBJ2-3, with a tentative D gene TRBD2 over 7 matching bases. Sequencing was performed on peripheral blood. The origin of this receptor is a man aged 45-65 years with active COVID-19. The base sequence is TGCGCCAGCAGCTTGGCGGGGGGCCCGTCCACAGATACGCAGTATTTT. It translates to CASSLAGGPSTDTQYF.